The source of this TCR beta chain is a study of T cell responses to AZD1222 COVID-19 vaccine. Here immunoSEQ multiplex PCR was the method, and the copy in TCRdb shows in-frame clones only, minus some. The sample consists of 90,000 to 120,000 clones, about 83% of them appearing once. CDR3 length: 15 amino acids. Germline CDR1 and CDR2: MNHEY and SVGAGI. With 7 bases removed from V and 7 bases from J, the gap between germline ends came to 22 bases. This clone showed up just once. What it binds is not known. Study-wide points: Unmutated variant regions are reportedly targeted by nearly half of spike-specific TCRs. There were repertoire samples only from the period after the peak T cell response. White British ancestry dominated among donors, who included more females, and clonal diversity was possibly underestimated. Spike-wide vaccine-associated CD4 TCRs dominated at 160-218 and 743-854.

The source material was peripheral blood, sampled on day 0 of AZD1222 vaccination. This receptor was obtained from an adult in good health. The chain has TRBV6-5 and TRBJ2-5; possible D gene TRBD2, 6 bases. The CDR3 bases are TGTGCCAGCACCTATCAGGCTAGCGCAGTCGGGACCCAGTACTTC. It translates to CASTYQASAVGTQYF.